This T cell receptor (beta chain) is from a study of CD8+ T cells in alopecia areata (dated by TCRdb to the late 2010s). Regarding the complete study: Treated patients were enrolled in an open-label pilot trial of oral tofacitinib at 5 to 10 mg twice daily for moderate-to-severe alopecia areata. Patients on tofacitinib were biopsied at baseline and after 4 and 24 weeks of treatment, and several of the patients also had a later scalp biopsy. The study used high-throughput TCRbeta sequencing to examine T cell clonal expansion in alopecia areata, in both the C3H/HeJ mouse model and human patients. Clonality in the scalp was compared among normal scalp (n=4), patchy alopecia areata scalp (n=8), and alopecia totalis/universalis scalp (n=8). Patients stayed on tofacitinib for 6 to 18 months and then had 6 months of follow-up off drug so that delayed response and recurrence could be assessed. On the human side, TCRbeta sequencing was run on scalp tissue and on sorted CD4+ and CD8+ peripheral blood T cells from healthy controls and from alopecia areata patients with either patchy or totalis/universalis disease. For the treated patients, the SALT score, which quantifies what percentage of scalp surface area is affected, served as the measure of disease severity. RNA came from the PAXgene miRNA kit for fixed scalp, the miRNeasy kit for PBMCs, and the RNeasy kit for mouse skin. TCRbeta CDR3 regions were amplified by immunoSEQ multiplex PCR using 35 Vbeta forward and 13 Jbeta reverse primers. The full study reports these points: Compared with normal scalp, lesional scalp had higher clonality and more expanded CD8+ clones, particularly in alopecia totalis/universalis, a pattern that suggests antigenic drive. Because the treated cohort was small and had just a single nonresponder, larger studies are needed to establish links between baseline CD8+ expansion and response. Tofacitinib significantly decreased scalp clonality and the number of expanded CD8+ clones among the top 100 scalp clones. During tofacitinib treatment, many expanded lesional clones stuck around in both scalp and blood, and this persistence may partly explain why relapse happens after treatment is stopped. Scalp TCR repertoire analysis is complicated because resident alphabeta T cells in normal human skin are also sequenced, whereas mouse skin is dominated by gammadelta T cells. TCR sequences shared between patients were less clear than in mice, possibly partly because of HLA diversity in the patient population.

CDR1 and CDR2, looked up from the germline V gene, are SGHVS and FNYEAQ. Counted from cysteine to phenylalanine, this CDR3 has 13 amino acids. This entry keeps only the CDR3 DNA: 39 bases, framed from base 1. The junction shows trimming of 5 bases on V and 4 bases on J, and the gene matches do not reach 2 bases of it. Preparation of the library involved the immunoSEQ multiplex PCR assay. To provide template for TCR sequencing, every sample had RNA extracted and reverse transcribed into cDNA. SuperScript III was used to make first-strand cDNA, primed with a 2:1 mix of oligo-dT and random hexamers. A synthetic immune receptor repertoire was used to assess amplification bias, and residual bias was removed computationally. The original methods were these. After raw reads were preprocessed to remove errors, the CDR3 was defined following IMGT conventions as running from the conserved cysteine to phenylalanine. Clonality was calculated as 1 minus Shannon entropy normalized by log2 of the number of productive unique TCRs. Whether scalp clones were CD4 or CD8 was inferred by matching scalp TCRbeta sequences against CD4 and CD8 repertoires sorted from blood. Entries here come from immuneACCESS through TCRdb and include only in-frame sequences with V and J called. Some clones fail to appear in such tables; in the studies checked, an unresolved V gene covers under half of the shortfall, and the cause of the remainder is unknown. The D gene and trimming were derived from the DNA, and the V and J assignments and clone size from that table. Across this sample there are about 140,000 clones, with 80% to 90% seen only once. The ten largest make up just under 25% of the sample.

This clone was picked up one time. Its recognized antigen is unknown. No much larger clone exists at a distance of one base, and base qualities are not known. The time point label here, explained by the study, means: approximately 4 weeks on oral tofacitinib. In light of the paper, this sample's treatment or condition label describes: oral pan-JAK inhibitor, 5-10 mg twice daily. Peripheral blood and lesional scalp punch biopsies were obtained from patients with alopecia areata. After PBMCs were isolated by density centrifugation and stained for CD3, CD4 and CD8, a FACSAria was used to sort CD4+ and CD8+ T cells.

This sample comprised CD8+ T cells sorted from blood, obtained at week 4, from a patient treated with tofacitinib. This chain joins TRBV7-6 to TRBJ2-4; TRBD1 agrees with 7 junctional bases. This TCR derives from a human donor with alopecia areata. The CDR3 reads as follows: CASSRDSKNIQYF. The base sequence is TGTGCCAGCAGCCGGGACAGTAAAAACATTCAGTACTTC.